This is a list of T cell receptor beta chains from one sample in a study of post-analysis software for immune sequencing data. TCRdb called the PCR reads again in MiXCR, with one record for every CDR3 protein. The sample holds hundreds of thousands of distinct CDR3 sequences, more than 30% seen once. The sequencing sample was made of blood. These receptors came from a girl aged 2 to 10 with multiple sclerosis. Both conserved end residues are part of each CDR3. D genes are given only for firm matches. Clone sizes are given selectively: once, few, many, or a class where the clone is expanded.

d_gene	abundance	v_gene	j_gene	CDR3nt	CDR3aa
NA	NA	TRBV4-2	TRBJ2-7	TGTGCCAGCAGCCAAGTTTTAGGGGGAGGGGCCTACGAGCAGTACTTC	CASSQVLGGGAYEQYF
NA	NA	TRBV12-3/TRBV12-4	TRBJ2-5	TGTACCAGCAGCCTGGTTCAAGAGACCCAGTACTTC	CTSSLVQETQYF
NA	NA	TRBV24-1	TRBJ1-1	TGTGCCGCCAGTTTGGGAAACACTGAAGCTTTCTTT	CAASLGNTEAFF
NA	NA	TRBV7-8	TRBJ1-5	TGTGCCAGCAGCTTAGCCGGCAGGGTGGATCAGCCCCAGCATTTT	CASSLAGRVDQPQHF
NA	many	TRBV6-6	TRBJ2-7	TGTGCCAGCGGTGGAACTTCGGGCTACGAGCAGTACTTC	CASGGTSGYEQYF
NA	NA	TRBV3-1	TRBJ1-2	TGTGCCAGCAGCCAAGATCCAAACAGCAGCCTCTATGGCTACACCTTC	CASSQDPNSSLYGYTF
NA	few	TRBV10-3	TRBJ2-1	TGTGCCAACCCCGACCGGAGCTCCTACAATGAGCAGTTCTTC	CANPDRSSYNEQFF
TRBD2	NA	TRBV20-1	TRBJ2-7	TGCAGTGCTAAACTAAACGACCTACTAGCGGGAGGGGCCGGTCCTTCCGACGAGCAGTACTTC	CSAKLNDLLAGGAGPSDEQYF
TRBD1	NA	TRBV4-3	TRBJ1-1	TGCGCCAGCAGCCAAGTATCCATCCTGGTTCCCAGGGGGGCCACTGAAGCTTTCTTT	CASSQVSILVPRGATEAFF
NA	NA	TRBV20-1	TRBJ2-4	TGCAGTGCTAGAGATCATCCCGCTTTAGCCAAAAACATTCAGTACTTC	CSARDHPALAKNIQYF
NA	NA	TRBV12-3/TRBV12-4	TRBJ2-6	TGTGCCAGCAGTTTCGAATGGGCAAACTCTGGGGCCAACGTCCTGACTTTC	CASSFEWANSGANVLTF
NA	few	TRBV7-9	TRBJ1-1	TGTGCCAGCAGCCACCGAGGTGGGGGGAACACTGAAGCTTTCTTT	CASSHRGGGNTEAFF
NA	few	TRBV28	TRBJ2-5	TGTGCCAGCACCAATCCGGGGATAAGGGAGACCCAGTACTTC	CASTNPGIRETQYF
TRBD1	many	TRBV5-1	TRBJ1-5	TGCGCCAGCAGCCTAGCCCCGACAGGGGGCAATCAGCCCCAGCATTTT	CASSLAPTGGNQPQHF
TRBD2	NA	TRBV12-3/TRBV12-4	TRBJ2-5	TGTGCCAGCGCGGGACTAGCGGTTCAAGAGACCCAGTACTTC	CASAGLAVQETQYF
TRBD2	few	TRBV5-1	TRBJ2-5	TGCGCCAGCAGCTTGGGCACGGGGGGGCGTGAGACCCAGTACTTC	CASSLGTGGRETQYF
TRBD1	few	TRBV6-6	TRBJ2-1	TGTGCCAGCAGTTACTCGACGTACGGGACAGGGGCCTACAATGAGCAGTTCTTC	CASSYSTYGTGAYNEQFF
TRBD1	NA	TRBV13	TRBJ2-5	TGTGCCAGCAGCTCTCGGACAGGGGTTTTCCAAGAGACCCAGTACTTC	CASSSRTGVFQETQYF
TRBD1	few	TRBV12-5	TRBJ2-7	TGTGCTAGTGGGCGAGACAGGGTAGGCGACGAGCAGTACTTT	CASGRDRVGDEQYF
TRBD1	NA	TRBV18	TRBJ2-3	TGTGCCAGCTCACACAGGGCTCTGGACAGGGGAAAAAGAGATACGCAGTATTTT	CASSHRALDRGKRDTQYF
TRBD2	NA	TRBV6-2/TRBV6-3	TRBJ2-5	TGTGCCAGCAGGGGACTGACTAGCGGGAGGGAGACCCAGTACTTC	CASRGLTSGRETQYF
TRBD2	few	TRBV7-2	TRBJ2-1	TGTGCCAGCAGCTTCGGGGGGACCGCGCGGTACAATGAGCAGTTCTTC	CASSFGGTARYNEQFF
TRBD2	NA	TRBV29-1	TRBJ2-5	TGCAGCGCAGTAGCGGGAGGGCCCGAGACCCAGTACTTC	CSAVAGGPETQYF
NA	NA	TRBV5-1	TRBJ2-7	TGCGCCAGCAGCTTGGAGGTAGGCGAGCAGTACTTC	CASSLEVGEQYF
NA	few	TRBV4-3	TRBJ2-3	TGCGCCAGCAGCCAAGAGTCGGCTTACGACGGGTACGGCACAGATACGCAGTATTTT	CASSQESAYDGYGTDTQYF
NA	NA	TRBV10-3	TRBJ1-2	TGTGCCATCAGTCAGACAGAATTCTATGGCTACACCTTC	CAISQTEFYGYTF
TRBD2	NA	TRBV13	TRBJ2-5	TGTGCCAGCAGCTTCCGTAGCGGGGGGGAACAAGAGACCCAGTACTTC	CASSFRSGGEQETQYF
NA	NA	TRBV6-4	TRBJ2-3	TGTGCCAGCAGTGACCTTCCAATAAGCGGTGGCACAGATACGCAGTATTTT	CASSDLPISGGTDTQYF
TRBD2	NA	TRBV12-3/TRBV12-4	TRBJ2-7	TGTGCCAGCAGTCCACTAGCGGGGGACGAGCAGTACTTC	CASSPLAGDEQYF
NA	NA	TRBV3-1	TRBJ2-7	TGTGCCAGCAGCCCCACAGGGCTCCACGAGCAGTACTTC	CASSPTGLHEQYF
TRBD1	NA	TRBV5-1	TRBJ1-6	TGCGCCAGCAGCTTTAGGACAGGGGATAATTCACCCCTCCACTTT	CASSFRTGDNSPLHF
TRBD1	NA	TRBV5-1	TRBJ2-7	TGCGCCAGCAGCGGCCCCCGGACAGGGGGCTCTTTAGGCCTCTACGAGCAGTACTTC	CASSGPRTGGSLGLYEQYF
NA	few	TRBV12-3/TRBV12-4	TRBJ1-2	TGTGCCAGCAGTTTTTACGGGAACTATGGCTACACCTTC	CASSFYGNYGYTF
NA	NA	TRBV6-5	TRBJ2-7	TGTGCCAGCAGTCGCGGACAGAACTACGAGCAGTACTTC	CASSRGQNYEQYF
NA	NA	TRBV29-1	TRBJ2-7	TGCAGCGCAGCCCTCCCGGCCTCCTACGAGCAGTACTTC	CSAALPASYEQYF
NA	NA	TRBV3-1	TRBJ1-1	TGTGCCAGCAGCCAAGGAGGGGGTAGCACTGAAGCTTTCTTT	CASSQGGGSTEAFF
TRBD2	NA	TRBV4-1	TRBJ2-1	TGCGCCAGCAGCCATCCGGGACTAGCTCAGAATGGGCAGTTCTTC	CASSHPGLAQNGQFF
TRBD2	NA	TRBV20-1	TRBJ2-1	TGCAGTGCTAGAGACGTAGCGGGTTTACACAATGAGCAGTTCTTC	CSARDVAGLHNEQFF
TRBD2	NA	TRBV28	TRBJ2-3	TGTGCCAGCAGTTTACTAGCGGGAGTTTTCAGGCCAGATACGCAGTATTTT	CASSLLAGVFRPDTQYF
TRBD1	few	TRBV12-3/TRBV12-4	TRBJ1-2	TGTGCCAGCAGTTCCCTCTGGACAGGCGCCGCCACTAACTATGGCTACACCTTC	CASSSLWTGAATNYGYTF
NA	few	TRBV4-3	TRBJ2-5	TGCGCCAGCAGCCAAGACCTTGAAGGGTGGGGACGCGGCCAAGAGACCCAGTACTTC	CASSQDLEGWGRGQETQYF
NA	NA	TRBV5-1	TRBJ2-7	TGCGCCAGCAGCTTCGCTAGCGATACCTACGAGCAGTACTTC	CASSFASDTYEQYF
TRBD1	NA	TRBV5-1	TRBJ2-4	TGCGCCAGCAGCTTACAATACCGAGACAGGGGGCGAAACATTCAGGACTTC	CASSLQYRDRGRNIQDF